A single sample gave rise to the 24 T cell receptor beta chains below, sequenced in a study of T cell repertoires in cytomegalovirus infection. TCRdb itself ran the reads through MiXCR, one entry per CDR3 protein. The repertoire includes a few hundred thousand distinct CDR3 sequences, approximately 15% of them detected once, and about half sits in the top ten. Sample: CD8+ T cells from PBMCs. These receptors came from a human donor in good health (CMV status not recorded). Some clones in this sample may be carry-over from other donors' samples.

This clonotype was recorded a few times. CDR3 protein: CASSFRQGLAKNIQYF. In DNA, the CDR3 is TGTGCCAGCAGTTTCCGACAGGGGCTAGCCAAAAACATTCAGTACTTC. The chain links TRBV28 to TRBJ2-4; 8 bases agree with TRBD1. CDR1 is MDHEN and CDR2 is SYDVKM in the germline V gene. Trimming at V came to 3 bases and at J to 0 bases, leaving 4 bases not matched to a gene. This CDR3 contains 16 residues.

The rearrangement uses TRBV20-1 and TRBJ2-5; 10 bases match TRBD1. V was clipped by 6 bases and J by 4 bases; unmatched bases: 11. The CDR3 consists of 15 residues. Germline V lookup: CDR1 DFQATT, CDR2 SNEGSKA (reference sequence). As DNA, the CDR3 is TGCAGTGCGCCCGGACAGGGGGAACCACGAGAGACCCAGTACTTC. This gives the protein CSAPGQGEPRETQYF.

This clonotype occurred many times. This chain uses TRBV28 with TRBJ1-2; the D is unclear. V lost 5 bases and J lost 4, with 8 bases in between. The length of the CDR3 is 12 residues. CDR1 is MDHEN, CDR2 SYDVKM, per germline. The DNA for the CDR3 is TGTGCCAGCAGTGCAGGTCTCTATGGCTACACCTTC. It is translated as CASSAGLYGYTF.

This clonotype came up a few times. V and J are TRBV6-1 and TRBJ1-1; weak D call: TRBD1 (5 bases). The V and J ends lost 1 base and 4 bases respectively, with 13 bases between them. The length of the CDR3 is 15 residues. Germline assignment: CDR1 MNHNS and CDR2 SASEGT. This CDR3 reads CASSEGGDRGTEAFF. CDR3 bases: TGTGCCAGCAGTGAAGGAGGGGATAGGGGCACTGAAGCTTTCTTT.

With regard to this clonotype: Possible read error: a much larger clone is one base away. The rearrangement joins TRBV7-2 to TRBJ1-2, with no clear D. The CDR3 totals 15 residues. Germline assignment: CDR1 SGHTA and CDR2 FQGNSA. CDR3 residues: CASTIHTEANYSYTF. The CDR3 nucleotides read TGTGCCAGCACCATTCATACGGAAGCTAACTATAGCTACACCTTC.

This clonotype appeared many times. The chain is built from TRBV28 and TRBJ1-5, with D possibly TRBD1 on 6 matching bases. The CDR3 consists of 14 residues. V lost 8 bases and J 7 bases, leaving 18 bases between the germline ends. CDR1 is MDHEN and CDR2 is SYDVKM in the germline V gene. CDR3 in amino acids: CASRYHRDFQPQHF. CDR3 bases: TGTGCCAGCCGATATCACAGGGATTTCCAGCCCCAGCATTTT.

The chain combines TRBV7-9 with TRBJ1-1; possible D gene TRBD1, 6 bases. This CDR3 region has 19 residues. V lost 0 bases and J lost 1, with 21 bases in between. CDR1 is SEHNR, CDR2 FQNEAQ, per germline (reference sequence). The CDR3 spells CASSLAGWGRGITNTEAFF. The CDR3 nucleotides are TGTGCCAGCAGCTTAGCGGGTTGGGGGCGGGGTATTACGAACACTGAAGCTTTCTTT. The complete variable domain, with remaining parts taken from reference TRBV7-9 and TRBJ1-1, reads DTGVSQNPRHKITKRGQNVTFRCDPISEHNRLYWYRQTLGQGPEFLTYFQNEAQLEKSRLLSDRFSAERPKGSFSTLEIQRTEQGDSAMYLCASSLAGWGRGITNTEAFFGQGTRLTVV.

This clonotype was observed a few times. This rearrangement joins TRBV4-3 to TRBJ2-3; 9 bases fit TRBD2. The CDR3 has 15 residues. CDR1 and CDR2 from the germline V gene are LGHNA and YSLEER. Trimming at V came to 6 bases and at J to 1 base, leaving 5 bases not matched to a gene. The CDR3 sequence: CASRLRLAGTDTQYF. In nucleotides, the CDR3 is TGCGCCAGCAGACTAAGACTAGCGGGCACAGATACGCAGTATTTT.

In this sample, this clonotype turned up many times. The V call is TRBV6-2 or TRBV6-3, the J call TRBJ2-3, with D unclear. This CDR3 has 12 amino acids. Germline-derived CDR1 and CDR2 are MNHEY and SVGEGT. V gave up 7 bases and J gave up 4 bases, with 9 bases separating them. CDR3 sequence: CASTDVADTQYF. CDR3 nucleotides: TGTGCCAGCACCGACGTGGCAGATACGCAGTATTTT.

The rearrangement uses TRBV10-3 and TRBJ2-7; no definite D call. Trimming took off 10 bases at V and 0 bases at J, with 7 bases between the two ends. This CDR3 region has 11 residues. Germline assignment: CDR1 ENHRY and CDR2 SYGVKD. The CDR3 loop is CARSSSYEQYF. CDR3 DNA: TGTGCCAGATCGAGCTCCTACGAGCAGTACTTC.

The chain is built from TRBV4-1 and TRBJ2-1, with 9 bases that match TRBD2. V was clipped by 0 bases and J by 9 bases; unmatched bases: 6. Germline V gives CDR1 MGHRA, CDR2 YSYEKL. The CDR3 has 15 amino acids. CDR3 region: CASSQDPAGGPEQFF. CDR3 DNA sequence: TGCGCCAGCAGCCAAGACCCAGCGGGGGGCCCTGAGCAGTTCTTC.

This clonotype was recorded a few times. The J gene is TRBJ2-3, the V gene TRBV20-1, with D possibly being TRBD1 (6 bases). V lost 0 bases, J lost 1 base, and 11 bases lay in between. The CDR3 extends over 15 amino acids. Germline CDR1 is DFQATT and CDR2 is SNEGSKA (reference sequence). CDR3 sequence: CSARDPGARTDTQYF. CDR3 sequence (DNA): TGCAGTGCTAGAGATCCAGGGGCTCGCACAGATACGCAGTATTTT.

At least ten counts were recorded for this clonotype. The chain carries TRBV10-3 and TRBJ1-5; possibly TRBD1 for D (6 bases). The CDR3 is 14 amino acids. Germline-derived CDR1 and CDR2 are ENHRY and SYGVKD. Between the trimmed V and J ends, which lost 11 bases and 0 bases, there was a span of 14 bases. CDR3 amino acids: CAADSFDSNQPQHF. The CDR3 region has the DNA TGTGCCGCGGACAGCTTCGATAGCAATCAGCCCCAGCATTTT.

V is TRBV13 and J is TRBJ1-5; no reliable D call. Germline CDR1 PRHDT, CDR2 FYEKMQ (reference sequence). With 2 bases removed from V and 7 bases from J, the gap between germline ends came to 6 bases. The CDR3 extends over 12 amino acids. The CDR3 nucleotides read TGTGCCAGCAGCTTAATGGGGCAGCCCCAGCATTTT. Its protein product is CASSLMGQPQHF.

This clonotype was observed a handful of times. V and J are TRBV29-1 and TRBJ2-7, with 9 nucleotides matching TRBD1. The germline gives CDR1 SQVTM, CDR2 ANQGSEA. After removal of 4 bases from V and 2 bases from J, the junction contained 6 bases not matched to a gene. The CDR3 has 14 residues. This chain's CDR3 is CSVGAGTGTYEQYF. CDR3 in DNA: TGCAGCGTTGGGGCTGGGACAGGGACCTACGAGCAGTACTTC.

This chain links TRBV19 with TRBJ2-1, with D hard to call. The CDR3 length is 15 residues. V lost 5 bases to trimming and J lost 2 bases, with 13 bases between them. Germline CDR1 and CDR2: LNHDA and SQIVND (reference sequence). The CDR3 nucleotides read TGTGCCAGTAGTGGGGTTTGGCAGACCTACAATGAGCAGTTCTTC. Translating gives CASSGVWQTYNEQFF. Full variable domain (remainder filled in from reference TRBV19 and TRBJ2-1): DGGITQSPKYLFRKEGQNVTLSCEQNLNHDAMYWYRQDPGQGLRLIYYSQIVNDFQKGDIAEGYSVSREKKESFPLTVTSAQKNPTAFYLCASSGVWQTYNEQFFGPGTRLTVL.

This clonotype has more than one count but fewer than ten. V usage is TRBV11-2 and J usage is TRBJ2-2; TRBD1 matches at 10 bases. Trimming cost V 5 bases and J 5 bases; bases outside gene matches: 26. Germline values: CDR1 SGHAT, CDR2 FQNNGV. The CDR3 contains 22 residues. CDR3 protein: CASSPRFGTGDFKSMSTGELFF. In nucleotides, the CDR3 is TGTGCCAGCAGCCCGAGATTTGGGACAGGGGATTTTAAATCGATGAGTACCGGGGAGCTGTTTTTT.

This clonotype has only a few counts. V gene TRBV7-6 combines with J gene TRBJ2-3; weak D call: TRBD2 (6 bases). The CDR3 is 12 amino acids. Germline V lookup: CDR1 SGHVS, CDR2 FNYEAQ. Between the trimmed V and J ends, which lost 5 bases and 6 bases, there was a span of 9 bases. CDR3 sequence: CASSRDFDTQYF. Here the CDR3 DNA reads TGTGCCAGCAGCAGGGACTTCGATACGCAGTATTTT. Combining the CDR3 with reference TRBV7-6 and TRBJ2-3 gives the whole variable domain GAGVSQSPRYKVTKRGQDVALRCDPISGHVSLYWYRQALGQGPEFLTYFNYEAQQDKSGLPNDRFSAERPEGSISTLTIQRTEQRDSAMYRCASSRDFDTQYFGPGTRLTVL.

V and J are TRBV29-1 and TRBJ2-1; TRBD1 might be the D (5 bases). Germline CDR1 and CDR2: SQVTM and ANQGSEA. Trimming stripped 1 base from V and 4 bases from J, with 17 bases between. CDR3 length: 16 residues. The CDR3 DNA follows: TGCAGCGTTGAAGGGCGAGCGAGACAGAGATACAATGAGCAGTTCTTC. Encoded protein: CSVEGRARQRYNEQFF.

This clonotype was counted between two and nine times. This chain connects TRBV28 to TRBJ2-7; 12 bases align to TRBD2. Germline lookup yields CDR1 MDHEN and CDR2 SYDVKM. Unmatched junction bases numbered 11, after V lost 5 bases and J lost 0 bases. The CDR3 runs 18 residues. CDR3: CASSLPTSGGPSSYEQYF. Written as DNA, the CDR3 is TGTGCCAGCAGTCTCCCGACTAGCGGGGGACCCAGCTCCTACGAGCAGTACTTC. The full variable domain, rest sourced from reference TRBV28 and TRBJ2-7, is DVKVTQSSRYLVKRTGEKVFLECVQDMDHENMFWYRQDPGLGLRLIYFSYDVKMKEKGDIPEGYSVSREKKERFSLILESASTNQTSMYLCASSLPTSGGPSSYEQYFGPGTRLTVT.

The V gene is TRBV2, the J gene TRBJ1-2; D gene uncertain. Trimming removed 7 bases from V and 4 bases from J, with 28 bases in between. The CDR3 contains 18 residues. CDR1 SNHLY and CDR2 FYNNEI come from the germline V gene. In nucleotides, the CDR3 is TGTGCCAGCACGCTAACCCCTTCGCCAGGAGGCGAACGCTATGGCTACACCTTC. It specifies CASTLTPSPGGERYGYTF.

Points on this clonotype: This sequence may be a read error, since a much larger clone differs from it by one base. The rearrangement joins TRBV19 to TRBJ2-1; D gene unclear. This CDR3 comprises 15 residues. Germline V gene sequence: CDR1 LNHDA, CDR2 SQIVND (reference sequence). CDR3 amino acids: CTSSSLPLGHNEQFF. The CDR3 DNA reads as TGTACCAGTAGTAGTCTGCCCTTAGGGCACAATGAGCAGTTCTTC. The entire variable domain, with the rest obtained from reference TRBV19 and TRBJ2-1, is as follows: DGGITQSPKYLFRKEGQNVTLSCEQNLNHDAMYWYRQDPGQGLRLIYYSQIVNDFQKGDIAEGYSVSREKKESFPLTVTSAQKNPTAFYLCTSSSLPLGHNEQFFGPGTRLTVL.

In its sample, this clonotype was seen many times. V usage is TRBV4-1 and J usage is TRBJ1-1; a possible D gene is TRBD1 (6 bases). The CDR3 loop spans 16 amino acids. V was cut by 0 bases and J by 4 bases, with 15 bases left in between. Germline CDR1 is MGHRA and CDR2 is YSYEKL. CDR3 amino acids: CASSQDQGFGGTEAFF. The CDR3 DNA follows: TGCGCCAGCAGCCAAGACCAGGGGTTCGGAGGCACTGAAGCTTTCTTT.

This clonotype turned up a few times. This chain joins TRBV29-1 and TRBJ1-2; D is unclear. Trimming removed 7 bases from V and 8 bases from J, with 14 bases in between. Germline V gene sequence: CDR1 SQVTM, CDR2 ANQGSEA. The CDR3 spans 11 residues. CDR3 amino acids: CSAREGGGYTF. CDR3 coding DNA: TGCAGCGCCCGCGAGGGAGGCGGCTACACCTTC. The full variable domain, with the rest looked up from reference TRBV29-1 and TRBJ1-2, is SAVISQKPSRDICQRGTSLTIQCQVDSQVTMMFWYRQQPGQSLTLIATANQGSEATYESGFVIDKFPISRPNLTFSTLTVSNMSPEDSSIYLCSAREGGGYTFGSGTRLTVV.